This entry is about one T cell receptor (beta chain). Assay: immunoSEQ multiplex PCR; the TCRdb copy retains only in-frame clones and omits some. The repertoire has about 32,000 clones, 75% to 95% of them found once; the top ten carry about 3.6%. The record originates from a study of T cell changes during pregnancy in multiple sclerosis. Germline V lookup: CDR1 SGHDN, CDR2 FVKESK. V lost 6 bases to trimming and J lost 6 bases; unmatched junction nucleotides: 4. The CDR3 runs 13 residues. The chain combines TRBV14 with TRBJ2-3; 9 bases are a match to TRBD2. The sample was CD8+ T cells from peripheral blood mononuclear cells, taken in the second trimester of pregnancy. This TCR was sampled from a female donor in good health, enrolled as a control in a pregnancy study. In DNA, the CDR3 is TGTGCCAGCAGTCTCGGACTAGCGGATACGCAGTATTTT. It is translated as CASSLGLADTQYF.